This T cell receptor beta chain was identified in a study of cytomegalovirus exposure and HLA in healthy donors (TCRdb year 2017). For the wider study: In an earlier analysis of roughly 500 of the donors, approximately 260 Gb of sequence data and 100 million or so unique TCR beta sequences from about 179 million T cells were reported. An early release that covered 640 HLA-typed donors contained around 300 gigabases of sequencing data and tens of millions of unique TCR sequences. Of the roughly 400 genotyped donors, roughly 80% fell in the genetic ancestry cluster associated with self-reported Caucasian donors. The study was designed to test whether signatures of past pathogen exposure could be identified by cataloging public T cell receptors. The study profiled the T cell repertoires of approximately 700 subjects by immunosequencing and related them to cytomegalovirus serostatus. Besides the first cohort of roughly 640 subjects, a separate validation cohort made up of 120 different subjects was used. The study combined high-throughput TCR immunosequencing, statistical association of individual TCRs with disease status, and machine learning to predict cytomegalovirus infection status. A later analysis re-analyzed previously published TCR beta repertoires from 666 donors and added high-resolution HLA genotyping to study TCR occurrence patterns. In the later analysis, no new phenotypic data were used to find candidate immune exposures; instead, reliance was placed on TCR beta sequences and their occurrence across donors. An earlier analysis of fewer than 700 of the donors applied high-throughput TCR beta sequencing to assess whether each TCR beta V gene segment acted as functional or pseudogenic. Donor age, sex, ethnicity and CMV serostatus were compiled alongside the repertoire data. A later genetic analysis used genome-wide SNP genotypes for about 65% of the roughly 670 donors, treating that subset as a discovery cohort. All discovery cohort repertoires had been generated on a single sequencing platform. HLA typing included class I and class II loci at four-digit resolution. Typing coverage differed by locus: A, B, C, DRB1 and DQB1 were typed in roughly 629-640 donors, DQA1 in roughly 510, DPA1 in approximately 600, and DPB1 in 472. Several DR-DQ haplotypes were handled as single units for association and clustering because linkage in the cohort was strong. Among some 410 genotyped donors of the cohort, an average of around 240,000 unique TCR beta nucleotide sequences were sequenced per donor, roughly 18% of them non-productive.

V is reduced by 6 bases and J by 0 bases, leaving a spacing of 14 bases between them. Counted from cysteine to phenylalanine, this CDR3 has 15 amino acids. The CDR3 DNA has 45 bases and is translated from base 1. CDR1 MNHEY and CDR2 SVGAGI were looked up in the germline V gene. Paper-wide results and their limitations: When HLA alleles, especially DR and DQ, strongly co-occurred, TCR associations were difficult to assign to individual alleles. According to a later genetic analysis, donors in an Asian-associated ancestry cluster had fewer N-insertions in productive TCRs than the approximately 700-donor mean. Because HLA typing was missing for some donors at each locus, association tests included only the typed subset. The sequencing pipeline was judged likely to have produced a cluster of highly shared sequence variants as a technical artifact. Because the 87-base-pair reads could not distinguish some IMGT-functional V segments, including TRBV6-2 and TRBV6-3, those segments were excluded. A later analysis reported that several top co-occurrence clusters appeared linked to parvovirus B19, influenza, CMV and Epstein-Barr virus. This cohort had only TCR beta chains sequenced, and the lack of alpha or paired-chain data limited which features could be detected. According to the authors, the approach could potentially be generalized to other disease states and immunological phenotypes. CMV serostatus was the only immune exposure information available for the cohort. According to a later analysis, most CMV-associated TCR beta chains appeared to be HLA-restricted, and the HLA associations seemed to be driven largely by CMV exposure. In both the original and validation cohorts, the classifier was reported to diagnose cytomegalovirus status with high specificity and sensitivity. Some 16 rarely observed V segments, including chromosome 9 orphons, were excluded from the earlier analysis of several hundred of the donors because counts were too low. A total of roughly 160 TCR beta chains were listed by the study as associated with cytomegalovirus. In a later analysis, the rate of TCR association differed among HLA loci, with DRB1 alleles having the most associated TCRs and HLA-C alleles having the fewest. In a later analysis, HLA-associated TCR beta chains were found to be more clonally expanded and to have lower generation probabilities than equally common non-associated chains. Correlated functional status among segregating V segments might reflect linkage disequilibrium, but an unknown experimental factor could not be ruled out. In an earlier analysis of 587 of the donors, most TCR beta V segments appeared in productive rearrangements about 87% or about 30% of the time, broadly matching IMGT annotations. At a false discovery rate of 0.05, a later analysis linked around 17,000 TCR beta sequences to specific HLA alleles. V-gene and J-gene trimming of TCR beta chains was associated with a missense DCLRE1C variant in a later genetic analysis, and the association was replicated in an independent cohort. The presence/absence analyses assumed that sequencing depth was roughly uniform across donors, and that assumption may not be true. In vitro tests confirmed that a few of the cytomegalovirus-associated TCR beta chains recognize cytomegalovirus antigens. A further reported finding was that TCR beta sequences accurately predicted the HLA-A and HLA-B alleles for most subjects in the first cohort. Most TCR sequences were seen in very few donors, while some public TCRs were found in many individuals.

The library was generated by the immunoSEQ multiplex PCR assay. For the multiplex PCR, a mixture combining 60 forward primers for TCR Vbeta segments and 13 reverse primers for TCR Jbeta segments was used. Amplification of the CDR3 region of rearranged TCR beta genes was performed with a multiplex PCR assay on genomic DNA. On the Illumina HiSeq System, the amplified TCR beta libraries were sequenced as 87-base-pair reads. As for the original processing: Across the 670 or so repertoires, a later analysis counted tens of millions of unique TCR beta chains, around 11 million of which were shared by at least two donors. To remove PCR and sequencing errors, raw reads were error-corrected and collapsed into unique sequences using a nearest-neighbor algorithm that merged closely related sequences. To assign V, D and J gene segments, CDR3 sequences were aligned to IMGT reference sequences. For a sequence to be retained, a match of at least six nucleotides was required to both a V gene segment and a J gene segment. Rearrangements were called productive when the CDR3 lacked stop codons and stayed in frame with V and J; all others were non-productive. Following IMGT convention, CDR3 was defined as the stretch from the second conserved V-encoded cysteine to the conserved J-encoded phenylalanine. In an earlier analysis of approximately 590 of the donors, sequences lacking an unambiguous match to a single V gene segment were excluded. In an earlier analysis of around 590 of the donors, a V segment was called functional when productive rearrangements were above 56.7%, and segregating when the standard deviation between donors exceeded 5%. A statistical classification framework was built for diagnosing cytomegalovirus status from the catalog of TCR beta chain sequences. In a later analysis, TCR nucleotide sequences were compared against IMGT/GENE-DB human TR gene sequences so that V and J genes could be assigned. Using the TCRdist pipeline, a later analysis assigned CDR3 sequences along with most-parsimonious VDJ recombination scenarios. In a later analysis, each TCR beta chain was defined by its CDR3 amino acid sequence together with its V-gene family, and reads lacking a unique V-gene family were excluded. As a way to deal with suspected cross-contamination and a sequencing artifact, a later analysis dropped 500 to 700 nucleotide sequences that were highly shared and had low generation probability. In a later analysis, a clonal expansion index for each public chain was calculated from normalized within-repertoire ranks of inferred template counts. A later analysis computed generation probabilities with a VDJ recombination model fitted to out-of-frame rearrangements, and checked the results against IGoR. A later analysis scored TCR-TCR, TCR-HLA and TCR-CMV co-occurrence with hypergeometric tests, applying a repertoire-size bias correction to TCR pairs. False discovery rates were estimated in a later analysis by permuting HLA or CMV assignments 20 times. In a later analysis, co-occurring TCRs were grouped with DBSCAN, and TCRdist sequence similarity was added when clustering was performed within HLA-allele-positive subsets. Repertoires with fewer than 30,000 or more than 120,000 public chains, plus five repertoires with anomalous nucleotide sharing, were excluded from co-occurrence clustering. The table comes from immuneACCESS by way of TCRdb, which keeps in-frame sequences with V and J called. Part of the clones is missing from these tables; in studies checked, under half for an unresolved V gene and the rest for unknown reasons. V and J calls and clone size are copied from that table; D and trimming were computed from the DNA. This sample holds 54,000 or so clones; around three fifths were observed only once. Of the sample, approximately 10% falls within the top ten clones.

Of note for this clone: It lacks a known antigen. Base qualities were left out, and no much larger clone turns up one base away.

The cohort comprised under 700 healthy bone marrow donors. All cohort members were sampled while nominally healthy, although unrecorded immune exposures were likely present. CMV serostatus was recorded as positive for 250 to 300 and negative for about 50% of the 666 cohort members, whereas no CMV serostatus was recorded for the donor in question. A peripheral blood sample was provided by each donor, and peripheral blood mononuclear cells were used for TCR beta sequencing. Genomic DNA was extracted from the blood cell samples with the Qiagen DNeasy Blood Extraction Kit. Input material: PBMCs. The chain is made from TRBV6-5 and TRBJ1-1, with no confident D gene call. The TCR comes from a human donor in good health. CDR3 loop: CASSSIRNLNTEAFF. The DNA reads TGTGCCAGCAGCTCCATTAGAAACCTGAACACTGAAGCTTTCTTT.